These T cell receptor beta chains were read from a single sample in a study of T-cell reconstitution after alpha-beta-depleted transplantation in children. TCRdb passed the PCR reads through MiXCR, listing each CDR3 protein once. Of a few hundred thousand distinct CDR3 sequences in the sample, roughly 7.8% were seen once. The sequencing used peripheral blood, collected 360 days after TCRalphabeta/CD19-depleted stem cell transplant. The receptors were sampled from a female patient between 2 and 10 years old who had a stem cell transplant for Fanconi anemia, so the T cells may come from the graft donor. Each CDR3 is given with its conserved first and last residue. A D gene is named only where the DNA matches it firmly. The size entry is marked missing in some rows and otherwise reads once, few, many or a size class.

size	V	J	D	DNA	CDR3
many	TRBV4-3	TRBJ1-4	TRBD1	TGCGCCAGCAGCCAAGGGGGACAGGGCTTTAATGAAAAACTGTTTTTT	CASSQGGQGFNEKLFF
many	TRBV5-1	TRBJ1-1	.	TGCGCCAGCAGCTTTCAAACGAACACTGAAGCTTTCTTT	CASSFQTNTEAFF
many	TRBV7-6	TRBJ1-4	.	TGTGCCAGCAGCTTAGCAGGGTCCGCAACTAATGAAAAACTGTTTTTT	CASSLAGSATNEKLFF
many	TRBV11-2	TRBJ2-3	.	TGTGCCAGCAGCTCCTTTACCCGCACAGATACGCAGTATTTT	CASSSFTRTDTQYF
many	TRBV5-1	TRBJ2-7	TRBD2	TGCGCCAGCACCAATGGACTAGCGGGGGGCGACAACTACGAGCAGTACTTC	CASTNGLAGGDNYEQYF
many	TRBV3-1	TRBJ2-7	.	TGTGCCAGCAGCCAAGATCCTGCGGGAACAGCCTACGAGCAGTACTTC	CASSQDPAGTAYEQYF
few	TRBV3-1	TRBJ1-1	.	TGTGCCAGCAGCCAAGAGTGGGGCACTGAAGCTTTCTTT	CASSQEWGTEAFF
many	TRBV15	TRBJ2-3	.	TGTGCCACCAGCAGAGATATAGGCACAGATACGCAGTATTTT	CATSRDIGTDTQYF
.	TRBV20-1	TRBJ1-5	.	TGCAGTGCTAGGCGGGATCTCGGTCAGCCCCAGCATTTT	CSARRDLGQPQHF
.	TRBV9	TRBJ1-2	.	TGTGCCAGCAGCGTTTACGACCGCACCACTGGCTACACCTTC	CASSVYDRTTGYTF
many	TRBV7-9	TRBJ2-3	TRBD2	TGTGCCAGCAGCCCGGGACTAGCGGGATTAGATACGCAGTATTTT	CASSPGLAGLDTQYF
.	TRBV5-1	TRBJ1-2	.	TGCGCCAGCAGCACGATCAATGGACTACATAAAGATGGCTACACCTTC	CASSTINGLHKDGYTF
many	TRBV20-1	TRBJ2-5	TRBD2	TGCAGTGCTGCCCGGACTAGCGGGGGGGCCCAGGGTGGAGAGACCCAGTACTTC	CSAARTSGGAQGGETQYF
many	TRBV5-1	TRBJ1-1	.	TGCGCCAGCAGCTCCCGACAGCTGAACACTGAAGCTTTCTTT	CASSSRQLNTEAFF
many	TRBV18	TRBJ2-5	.	TGTGCCAGCTCACCACAATTGGTAGAGACCCAGTACTTC	CASSPQLVETQYF
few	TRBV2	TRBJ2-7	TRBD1	TGTGCCAGCAACTATCGACAGGGCTACGAGCAGTACTTC	CASNYRQGYEQYF
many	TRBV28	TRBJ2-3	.	TGTGCCAGCGCCGAACCGGGCTCCACAGATACGCAGTATTTT	CASAEPGSTDTQYF